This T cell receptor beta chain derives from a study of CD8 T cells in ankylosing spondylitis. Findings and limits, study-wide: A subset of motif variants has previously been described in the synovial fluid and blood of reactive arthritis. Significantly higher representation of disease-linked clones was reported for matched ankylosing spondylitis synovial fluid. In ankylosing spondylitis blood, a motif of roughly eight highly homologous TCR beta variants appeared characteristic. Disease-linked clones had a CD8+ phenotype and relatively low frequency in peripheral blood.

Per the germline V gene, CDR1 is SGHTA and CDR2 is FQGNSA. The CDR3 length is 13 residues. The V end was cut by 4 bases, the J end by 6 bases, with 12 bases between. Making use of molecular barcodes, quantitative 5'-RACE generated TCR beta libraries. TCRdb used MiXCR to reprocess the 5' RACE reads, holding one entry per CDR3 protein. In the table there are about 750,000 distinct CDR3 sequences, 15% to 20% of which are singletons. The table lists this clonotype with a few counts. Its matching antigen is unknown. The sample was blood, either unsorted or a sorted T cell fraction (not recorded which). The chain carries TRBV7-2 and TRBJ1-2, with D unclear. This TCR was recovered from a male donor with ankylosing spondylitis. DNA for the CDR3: TGTGCCAGCAGCTCGGGAAGGCTAGATGGCTACACCTTC. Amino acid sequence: CASSSGRLDGYTF.